This paragraph reports one TCR beta chain. Its target is not known. The data stem from a study of beta chain features in type 1 diabetes. Whole-study results and caveats: Across all four CD4+ subsets, people with type 1 diabetes showed modestly shorter TCRB CDR3s.

Expressed TCRB transcripts were sequenced, since all the RNA that had been isolated was reverse transcribed. Roughly 3.5 million reads per sample were averaged for naive, central memory and regulatory samples. Generated by immunoSEQ multiplex PCR, the TCRdb table keeps only in-frame clones and is missing some. The sample lists hundreds of thousands of clones, 13% occurring once. The single heparinised draw taken from each donor contained approximately 120 mL of blood on average. Source material: naive CD4+ T cells from blood. The receptor's source is a man between 18 and 29 years old with type 1 diabetes.

CDR3 amino acids: CASSLGDTQETQYF. CDR3 DNA sequence: TGTGCCAGCAGCTTGGGAGACACCCAAGAGACCCAGTACTTC. The chain joins TRBV5-6 to TRBJ2-5; no reliable D call. V lost 0 bases to trimming and J lost 1 base, with 7 bases between them. Germline V gives CDR1 SGHDT, CDR2 YYEEEE. The CDR3 is 14 amino acids.